This is a list of T cell receptor beta chains from one sample in a study of CD8 T cells in ankylosing spondylitis. TCRdb re-called the 5' RACE reads with MiXCR, one entry per CDR3 protein. The sample shows about 36,000 distinct CDR3 sequences, roughly 13% of them seen only once. The sequenced sample was synovial fluid, either unsorted or a sorted T cell fraction (not recorded which). These receptors all come from a male donor with ankylosing spondylitis. Both conserved end residues are part of each CDR3. A D gene is named only where the DNA matches it firmly. Not every row has a clone size; where given, it reads once, few, many or a size class.

TRBV6-1	TRBJ1-1	TRBD1	many	TGTGCCAGCGGATGGGGACAGGACTACACTGAAGCTTTCTTT	CASGWGQDYTEAFF
TRBV4-1	TRBJ2-3	NA	NA	TGCGCCAGCAGCCCGGTGGGGGTTACGCAGTATTTT	CASSPVGVTQYF
TRBV6-4	TRBJ2-1	TRBD2	NA	TGTGCCAGCAGTCCCGAAGCGGGGGGTTCCAATGAGCAGTTCTTC	CASSPEAGGSNEQFF
TRBV28	TRBJ1-5	NA	NA	TGTGCCAGCAGTTTAGGGACGGATTATCAGCCCCAGCATTTT	CASSLGTDYQPQHF
TRBV27	TRBJ2-6	TRBD1	few	TGTGCCAGCATGGTCTTAGGACAGGGAATTTCTGGGGCCAACGTCCTGACTTTC	CASMVLGQGISGANVLTF
TRBV14	TRBJ2-7	NA	many	TGTGCCAGCAGCCTAGTGGACGGCCCCTACGAGCAGTACTTC	CASSLVDGPYEQYF
TRBV29-1	TRBJ2-3	NA	few	TGCAGCGGATACTGGACACCGAAAGATACGCAGTATTTT	CSGYWTPKDTQYF
TRBV9	TRBJ2-5	NA	few	TGTGCCAGCAGCGTAGTGCCAGGGCTATCCGATACCCAGTACTTC	CASSVVPGLSDTQYF
TRBV3-1	TRBJ2-1	TRBD2	many	TGTGCCAGCAGCCTCGGACTAGCGGACTCCTACAATGAGCAGTTCTTC	CASSLGLADSYNEQFF
TRBV28	TRBJ2-3	NA	many	TGTGCCAGCAGTTCAGTGGAGGAGGGACCCACAGATACGCAGTATTTT	CASSSVEEGPTDTQYF
TRBV6-4	TRBJ2-7	TRBD1	many	TGTGCCAGCAGCGCCGGACAGGGCCAAGGCGAGCAGTACTTC	CASSAGQGQGEQYF
TRBV7-2	TRBJ2-7	NA	NA	TGTGCCAGCAGCTCCCCGCCCTACGAGCAGTACTTC	CASSSPPYEQYF
TRBV4-3	TRBJ2-7	NA	few	TGCGCCAGCAGCCAAGCGGGTGGCACGGACTACGAGCAGTACTTC	CASSQAGGTDYEQYF
TRBV20-1	TRBJ2-3	NA	many	TGCAGTGCTAGAGATAAGAAGGCAAGGACGGATACGCAGTATTTT	CSARDKKARTDTQYF
TRBV28	TRBJ1-1	NA	few	TGTGCCAGCAGTTTATCGGCCCGCATGAACACTGAAGCTTTCTTT	CASSLSARMNTEAFF
TRBV4-1	TRBJ1-1	NA	once	TGCGCCAGCACCTTACACCGGGCAGGGGTGAACACTGAAGCTTTCTTT	CASTLHRAGVNTEAFF
TRBV7-8	TRBJ2-1	NA	NA	TGTGCCAGCAGCCAGAAAAAAGGGCGGCGTTTATACAATGAGCAGTTCTTC	CASSQKKGRRLYNEQFF
TRBV20-1	TRBJ2-5	NA	NA	TGCAGTGCTAGGGGCGAGACCCAGTACTTC	CSARGETQYF
TRBV20-1	TRBJ1-1	NA	few	TGCAGTGCTAGAGACAAGGGGCGACGGAACACTGAAGTTTTCTTT	CSARDKGRRNTEVFF
TRBV12-3/TRBV12-4	TRBJ2-5	NA	many	TGTGCCAGCAGTTTTGACAGCACCTTCCAAGAGACCCAGTACTTC	CASSFDSTFQETQYF
TRBV12-3/TRBV12-4	TRBJ2-7	NA	NA	TGTGCCAGCAGTCCAGAAGGATACGGCTACGAGCAGTACTTC	CASSPEGYGYEQYF
TRBV27	TRBJ1-2	TRBD1	many	TGTGCCAGCAGCCGGGACAGGGGGCTCCCGGAGGGCTACACCTTC	CASSRDRGLPEGYTF
TRBV20-1	TRBJ2-2	TRBD1	NA	TGCAGTGGCAGAACAGGGGGCTCCGGGGAGCTGTTTTTT	CSGRTGGSGELFF
TRBV20-1	TRBJ2-1	NA	many	TGCAGTGCAAGCCGGGACTTGGCGTTCTTC	CSASRDLAFF
TRBV11-1	TRBJ2-5	NA	few	TGTGCCAGCAGCTTAGTGCGGTACCAGCGGATCGAACAAGAGACCCAGTACTTC	CASSLVRYQRIEQETQYF
TRBV6-1	TRBJ2-5	TRBD1	NA	TGTGCCAGCAGGACCCGGGACAGGGGTGTAGAGACCCAGTACTTC	CASRTRDRGVETQYF
TRBV7-8	TRBJ2-1	NA	few	TGTGCCAGCAGCGCCCACAGGGTCAGCTCCTACAATGAGCAGTTCTTC	CASSAHRVSSYNEQFF
TRBV24-1	TRBJ2-1	NA	many	TGTGCCACCAGTGATTTCCCCTCGCTGGACAGCTCCTACAATGAGCAGTTCTTC	CATSDFPSLDSSYNEQFF
TRBV5-1	TRBJ1-5	TRBD1	many	TGCGCCAGCAGCTCCTTCCCATCCGGGACAGGGGTTCCCAATCAGCCCCAGCATTTT	CASSSFPSGTGVPNQPQHF
TRBV2	TRBJ1-6	NA	NA	TGTGCCACCGGGAGCTCCTATAATTCACCCCTCCACTTT	CATGSSYNSPLHF
TRBV6-4	TRBJ2-3	TRBD1	NA	TGTGCCAGCAGTGAAGGACAGGGGGCGTCAGATACGCAGTATTTT	CASSEGQGASDTQYF
TRBV6-5	TRBJ1-1	NA	many	TGTGCCAGCAGTTACTATGATAGCGGGTCGGATGAAGCTTTCTTT	CASSYYDSGSDEAFF
TRBV6-1	TRBJ1-4	TRBD1	many	TGTGCCAGCAGCCCTTCTGGGACAGCACTTAATGAAAAACTGTTTTTT	CASSPSGTALNEKLFF
TRBV5-4	TRBJ2-3	TRBD2	NA	TGTGCCAGCAGCTTGTCTTGGACTAGCGGGAGGGCCAGGAGCACAGATACGCAGTATTTT	CASSLSWTSGRARSTDTQYF
TRBV28	TRBJ2-5	TRBD2	many	TGTGCCAGCATCCCCGGGGTAGCGGGGGTAAGAGAGACCCAGTACTTC	CASIPGVAGVRETQYF
TRBV20-1	TRBJ2-4	NA	NA	TGCAGTGCCCGCTGGAGGGACAGCCCAGTTTCTCAGTACTTC	CSARWRDSPVSQYF
TRBV4-1	TRBJ2-7	TRBD2	few	TGCGCCAGCAGCCAAGATTTCGCGGGGGCCTACGAGCAGTACTTC	CASSQDFAGAYEQYF